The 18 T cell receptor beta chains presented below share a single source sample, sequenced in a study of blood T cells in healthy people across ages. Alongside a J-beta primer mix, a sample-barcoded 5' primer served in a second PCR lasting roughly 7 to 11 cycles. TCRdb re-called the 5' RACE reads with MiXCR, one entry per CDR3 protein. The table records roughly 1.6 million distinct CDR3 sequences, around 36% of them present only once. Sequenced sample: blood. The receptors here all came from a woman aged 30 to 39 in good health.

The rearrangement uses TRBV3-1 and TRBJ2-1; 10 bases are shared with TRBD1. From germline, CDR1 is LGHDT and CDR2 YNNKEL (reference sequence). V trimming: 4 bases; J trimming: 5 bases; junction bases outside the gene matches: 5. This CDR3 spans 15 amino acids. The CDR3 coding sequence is TGTGCCAGCAGCCCCGGGACAGGGGCCGACAATGAGCAGTTCTTC. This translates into CASSPGTGADNEQFF.

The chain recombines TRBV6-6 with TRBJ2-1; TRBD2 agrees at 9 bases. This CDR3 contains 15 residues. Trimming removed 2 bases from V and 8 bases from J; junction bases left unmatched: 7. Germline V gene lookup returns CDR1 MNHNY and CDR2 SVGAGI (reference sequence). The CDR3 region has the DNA TGTGCCAGCAGTTACGCGACTAGCGGCTTGGATGAGCAGTTCTTC. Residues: CASSYATSGLDEQFF.

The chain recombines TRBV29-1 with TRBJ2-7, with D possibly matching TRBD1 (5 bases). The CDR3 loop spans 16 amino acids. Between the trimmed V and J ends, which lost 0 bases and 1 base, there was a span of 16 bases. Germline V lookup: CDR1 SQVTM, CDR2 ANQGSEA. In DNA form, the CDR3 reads TGCAGCGTTGAAGATCTTGTTGGTCAGGGATCCTACGAGCAGTACTTC. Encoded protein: CSVEDLVGQGSYEQYF.

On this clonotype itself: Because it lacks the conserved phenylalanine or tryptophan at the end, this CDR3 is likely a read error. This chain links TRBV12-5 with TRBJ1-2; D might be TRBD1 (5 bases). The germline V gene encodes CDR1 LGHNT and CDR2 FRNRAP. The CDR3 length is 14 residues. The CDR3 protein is CASGLRGSGYGYTL. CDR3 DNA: TGCGCTAGTGGTTTGAGGGGCAGCGGCTATGGCTACACCTTA.

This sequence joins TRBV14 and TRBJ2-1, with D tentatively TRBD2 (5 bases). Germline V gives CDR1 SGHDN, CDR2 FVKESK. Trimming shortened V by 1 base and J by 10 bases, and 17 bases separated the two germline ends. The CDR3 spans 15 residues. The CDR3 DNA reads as TGTGCCAGCAGCCAAGTCGGGCGGGTGATCCTCGAGCAGTTCTTC. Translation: CASSQVGRVILEQFF.

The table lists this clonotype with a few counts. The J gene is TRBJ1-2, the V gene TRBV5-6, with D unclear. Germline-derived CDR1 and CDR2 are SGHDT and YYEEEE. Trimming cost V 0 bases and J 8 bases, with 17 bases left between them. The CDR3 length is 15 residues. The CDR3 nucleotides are TGTGCCAGCAGCTTGGAAGCGACAACCTTGCGGGGCTACACCTTC. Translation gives CASSLEATTLRGYTF.

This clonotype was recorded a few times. The CDR3 loop reads CASTTGAGNGYTF. CDR3 nucleotide sequence: TGTGCCAGCACCACAGGGGCAGGGAACGGCTACACCTTC. The chain has TRBV28 and TRBJ1-2; 7 bases match TRBD1. Trimming at V came to 7 bases and at J to 8 bases, leaving 10 bases not matched to a gene. Germline V gives CDR1 MDHEN, CDR2 SYDVKM. The CDR3 contains 13 residues.

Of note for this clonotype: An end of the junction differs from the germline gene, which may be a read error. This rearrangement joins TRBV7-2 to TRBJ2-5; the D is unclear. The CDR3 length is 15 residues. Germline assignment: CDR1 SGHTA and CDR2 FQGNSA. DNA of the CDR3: TGTGCCAGCAGCAACACGCAGGAACTCCAAGAGGCCCAGTACTTC. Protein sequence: CASSNTQELQEAQYF.

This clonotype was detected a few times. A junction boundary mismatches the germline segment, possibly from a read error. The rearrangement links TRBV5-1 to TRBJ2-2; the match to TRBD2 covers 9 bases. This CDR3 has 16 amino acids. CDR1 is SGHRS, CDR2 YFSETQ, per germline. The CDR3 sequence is CASSLSSGTNTGELFF. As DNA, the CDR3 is TGTGCCAGCAGTTTATCTAGCGGGACCAACACCGGGGAGCTGTTTTTT.

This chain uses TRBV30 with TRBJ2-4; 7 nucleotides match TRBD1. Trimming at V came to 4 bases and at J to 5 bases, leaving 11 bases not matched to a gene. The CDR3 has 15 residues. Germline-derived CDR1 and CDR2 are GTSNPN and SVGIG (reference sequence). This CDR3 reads CAWITRGLGENIQYF. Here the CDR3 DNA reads TGTGCCTGGATTACAAGGGGGCTGGGGGAAAACATTCAGTACTTC.

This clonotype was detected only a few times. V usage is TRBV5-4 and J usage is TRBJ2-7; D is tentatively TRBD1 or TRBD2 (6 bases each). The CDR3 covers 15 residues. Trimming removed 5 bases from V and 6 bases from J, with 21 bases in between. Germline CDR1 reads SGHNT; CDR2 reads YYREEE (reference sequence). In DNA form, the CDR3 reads TGTGCCAGCAGTCGGTCCCATGACAGGACTATCGAGCAGTACTTC. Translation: CASSRSHDRTIEQYF.

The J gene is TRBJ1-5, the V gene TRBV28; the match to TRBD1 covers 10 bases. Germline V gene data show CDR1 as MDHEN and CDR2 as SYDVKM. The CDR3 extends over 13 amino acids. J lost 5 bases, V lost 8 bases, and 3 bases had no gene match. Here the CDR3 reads CASLTGGYQPQHF. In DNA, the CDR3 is TGTGCCAGCTTGACAGGGGGCTATCAGCCCCAGCATTTT.

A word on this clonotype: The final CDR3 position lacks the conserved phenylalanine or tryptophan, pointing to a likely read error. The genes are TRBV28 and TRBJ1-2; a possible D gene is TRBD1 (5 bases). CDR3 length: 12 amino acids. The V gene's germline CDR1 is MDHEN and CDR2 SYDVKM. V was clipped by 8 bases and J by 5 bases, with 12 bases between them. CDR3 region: CASLTDPYGYTL. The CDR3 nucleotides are TGTGCCAGCTTGACAGATCCTTATGGCTACACCCTC.

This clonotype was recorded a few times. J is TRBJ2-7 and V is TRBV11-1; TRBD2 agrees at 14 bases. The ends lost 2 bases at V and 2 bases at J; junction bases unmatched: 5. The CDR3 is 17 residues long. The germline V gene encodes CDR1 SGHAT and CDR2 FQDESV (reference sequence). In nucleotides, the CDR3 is TGTGCCAGCAGCTTACGGACTAGCGGGAGGCTCGCCTACGAGCAGTACTTC. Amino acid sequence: CASSLRTSGRLAYEQYF.

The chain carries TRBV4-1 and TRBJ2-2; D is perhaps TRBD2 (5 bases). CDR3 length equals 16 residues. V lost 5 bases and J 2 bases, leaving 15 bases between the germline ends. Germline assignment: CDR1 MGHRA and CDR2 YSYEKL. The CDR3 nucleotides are TGCGCCAGCAGCTTACGCAGCGGAGGTAACACCGGGGAGCTGTTTTTT. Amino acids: CASSLRSGGNTGELFF.

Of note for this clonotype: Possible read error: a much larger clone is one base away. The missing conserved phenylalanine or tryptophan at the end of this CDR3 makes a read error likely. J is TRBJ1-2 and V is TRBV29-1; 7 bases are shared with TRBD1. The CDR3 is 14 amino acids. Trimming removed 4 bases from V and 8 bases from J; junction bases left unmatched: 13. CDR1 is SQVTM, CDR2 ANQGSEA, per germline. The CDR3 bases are TGCAGCGTTGGGAAAGACAGGGACTGGGAGGGCTACACCTGC. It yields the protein CSVGKDRDWEGYTC.

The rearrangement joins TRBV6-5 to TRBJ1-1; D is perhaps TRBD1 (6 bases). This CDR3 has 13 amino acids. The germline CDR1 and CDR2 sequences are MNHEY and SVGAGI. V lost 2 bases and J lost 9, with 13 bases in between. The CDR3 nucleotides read TGTGCCAGCAGTTACGAGGAAGGGACAAAAGCTTTCTTT. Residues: CASSYEEGTKAFF.

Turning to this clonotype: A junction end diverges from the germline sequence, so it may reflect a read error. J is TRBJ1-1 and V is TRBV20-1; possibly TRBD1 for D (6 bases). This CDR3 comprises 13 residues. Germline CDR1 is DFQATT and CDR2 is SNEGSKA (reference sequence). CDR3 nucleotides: TGCAGTGCTGATACAGGGTTGAACACTGAGGCTTTCTTT. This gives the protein CSADTGLNTEAFF.